Listed here are 9 T cell receptor beta chains from one sample, sequenced in a study of blood T cells in healthy people across ages. A second roughly 6 to 11 cycle PCR used barcoded and J-beta primers. From the 5' RACE reads, TCRdb called clonotypes with MiXCR, one entry per CDR3 protein. The sample includes roughly 1,300,000 distinct CDR3 sequences, 55% to 75% of them seen just once. Sequencing input: blood. These receptors were obtained from a man aged 18 to 30 in good health.

V is TRBV6-1 and J is TRBJ2-1, with 8 bases identical to TRBD2. The trim removed 1 base at V and 9 bases at J, leaving 8 bases unmatched. CDR1 is MNHNS, CDR2 SASEGT, per germline. CDR3 length equals 15 residues. This CDR3 is CASSEDPAGGSEQFF. DNA for the CDR3: TGTGCCAGCAGTGAAGACCCGGCGGGAGGTTCTGAGCAGTTCTTC.

This clonotype was detected only a few times. The CDR3 loop is CASSSRQSYEQYF. In DNA form, the CDR3 reads TGTGCCAGCAGCTCACGACAAAGCTACGAGCAGTACTTC. V and J are TRBV12-3 or TRBV12-4 and TRBJ2-7, with no clear D. The ends were cut back, 6 bases at V and 3 bases at J, with 12 bases in the middle. The CDR3 contains 13 residues.

The chain links TRBV2 to TRBJ2-5; no clear D gene. CDR1 SNHLY and CDR2 FYNNEI come from the germline V gene. The CDR3 sequence is 13 residues long. Trimming removed 7 bases from V and 2 bases from J, with 11 bases in between. The CDR3 is CASIGPLQETQYF. CDR3 coding DNA: TGTGCCAGCATCGGACCCTTACAAGAGACCCAGTACTTC.

The table lists this clonotype with a few counts. The genes are TRBV25-1 and TRBJ2-7; 7 bases agree with TRBD2. The length of the CDR3 is 13 residues. After removal of 6 bases from V and 4 bases from J, the junction contained 6 bases not matched to a gene. CDR1 is MGHDK and CDR2 is SYGVNS in the germline V gene. CDR3 region: CASRRGEWYEQYF. DNA for the CDR3: TGTGCCAGCAGACGGGGGGAATGGTACGAGCAGTACTTC.

This chain uses TRBV9 with TRBJ1-4; D is possibly TRBD1 (5 bases). This CDR3 contains 15 residues. The germline CDR1 and CDR2 sequences are SGDLS and YYNGEE. V was shortened by 0 bases and J by 4 bases, with 10 bases between the two germline ends. In nucleotides, the CDR3 is TGTGCCAGCAGCGTAGGGGGCAGCCTTAATGAAAAACTGTTTTTT. It is translated as CASSVGGSLNEKLFF. Supplemented by reference TRBV9 and TRBJ1-4, the full variable domain reads DSGVTQTPKHLITATGQRVTLRCSPRSGDLSVYWYQQSLDQGLQFLIQYYNGEERAKGNILERFSAQQFPDLHSELNLSSLELGDSALYFCASSVGGSLNEKLFFGSGTQLSVL.

On this clonotype: The germline gene is not matched at one end of the junction; a read error may be the cause. This rearrangement joins TRBV15 to TRBJ1-2; maybe TRBD1 (6 bases). This CDR3 has 14 amino acids. Germline V gene data show CDR1 as LNHNV and CDR2 as YYDKDF (reference sequence). CDR3 DNA sequence: TGTGCCACCAGCAGAGATAGGACAGCCTATAGCTACACCTTC. This codes for CATSRDRTAYSYTF.

This sequence joins TRBV5-1 and TRBJ2-4; TRBD1 might be the D (8 bases). The assigned J gene may be wrong: the sequence end matches TRBJ2-5 better. The CDR3 spans 16 residues. CDR1 is SGHRS and CDR2 is YFSETQ in the germline V gene. CDR3 amino acids: CASSFLWTGRGETQYF. The CDR3 bases are TGCGCCAGCAGCTTTCTATGGACAGGGAGGGGAGAGACCCAGTACTTC.

The rearrangement links TRBV6-1 to TRBJ2-4; D is possibly TRBD1 or TRBD2 (5 bases each). The CDR3 length is 18 residues. CDR1 is MNHNS, CDR2 SASEGT, per germline. Between the trimmed V and J ends, which lost 9 bases and 4 bases, there was a span of 28 bases. The CDR3 DNA is TGTGCCAGTCGGGACGGCGAAATCACAGCCCTAGCTAAAAACATTCAGTACTTC. Amino acid sequence: CASRDGEITALAKNIQYF.

The CDR3: CASSLGTGENYGYTF. The CDR3 DNA is TGCGCCAGCAGCTTGGGGACAGGGGAGAACTATGGCTACACCTTC. V gene TRBV5-1 combines with J gene TRBJ1-2; 9 bases agree with TRBD1. This CDR3 spans 15 amino acids. The V segment lost 0 bases and the J segment 2 bases; nucleotides outside the gene matches: 2. Germline CDR1 and CDR2: SGHRS and YFSETQ.